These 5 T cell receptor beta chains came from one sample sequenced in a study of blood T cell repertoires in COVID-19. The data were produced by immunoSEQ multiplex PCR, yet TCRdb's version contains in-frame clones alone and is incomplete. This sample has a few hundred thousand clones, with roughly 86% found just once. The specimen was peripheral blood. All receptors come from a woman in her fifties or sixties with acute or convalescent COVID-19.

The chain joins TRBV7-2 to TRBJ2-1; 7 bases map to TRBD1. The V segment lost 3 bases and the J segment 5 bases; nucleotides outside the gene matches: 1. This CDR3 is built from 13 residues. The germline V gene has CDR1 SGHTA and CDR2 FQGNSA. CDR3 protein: CASSLDRNNEQFF. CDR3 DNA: TGTGCCAGCAGCTTGGACAGGAACAATGAGCAGTTCTTC.

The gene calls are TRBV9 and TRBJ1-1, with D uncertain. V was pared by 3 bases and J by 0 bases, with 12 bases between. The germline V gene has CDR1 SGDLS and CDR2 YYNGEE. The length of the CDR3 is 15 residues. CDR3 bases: TGTGCCAGCAGCGAGGATTTCAGGATGAACACTGAAGCTTTCTTT. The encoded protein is CASSEDFRMNTEAFF. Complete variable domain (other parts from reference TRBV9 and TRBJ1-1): DSGVTQTPKHLITATGQRVTLRCSPRSGDLSVYWYQQSLDQGLQFLIQYYNGEERAKGNILERFSAQQFPDLHSELNLSSLELGDSALYFCASSEDFRMNTEAFFGQGTRLTVV.

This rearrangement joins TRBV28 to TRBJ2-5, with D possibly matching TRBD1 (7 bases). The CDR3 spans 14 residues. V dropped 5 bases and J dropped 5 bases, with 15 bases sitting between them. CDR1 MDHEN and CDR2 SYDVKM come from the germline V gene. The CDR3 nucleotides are TGTGCCAGCAGTATACCCAGGGGGAGGGAGACCCAGTACTTC. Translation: CASSIPRGRETQYF. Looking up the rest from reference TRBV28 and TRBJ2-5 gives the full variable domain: DVKVTQSSRYLVKRTGEKVFLECVQDMDHENMFWYRQDPGLGLRLIYFSYDVKMKEKGDIPEGYSVSREKKERFSLILESASTNQTSMYLCASSIPRGRETQYFGPGTRLLVL.

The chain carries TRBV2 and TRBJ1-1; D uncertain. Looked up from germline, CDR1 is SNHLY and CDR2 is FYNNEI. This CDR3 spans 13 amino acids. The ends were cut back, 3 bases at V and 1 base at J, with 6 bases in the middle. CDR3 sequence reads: CASSDLENTEAFF. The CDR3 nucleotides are TGTGCCAGCAGTGATTTAGAGAACACTGAAGCTTTCTTT.

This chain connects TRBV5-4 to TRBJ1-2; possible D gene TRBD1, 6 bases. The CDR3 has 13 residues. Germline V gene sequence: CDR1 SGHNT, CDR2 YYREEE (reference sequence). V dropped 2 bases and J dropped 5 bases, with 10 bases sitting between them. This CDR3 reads CASSFSQGYGYTF. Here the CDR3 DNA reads TGTGCCAGCAGCTTCTCACAGGGTTATGGCTACACCTTC.